The source of this T cell receptor (beta chain) is a study of blood T cell repertoires in COVID-19. On the study more broadly: Collection of acute and convalescent COVID-19 samples took place in the United States, Italy and Spain.

V was trimmed by 3 bases and J by 5 bases, leaving 17 bases between them. This CDR3 region has 15 residues. In germline, CDR1 is SEHNR, CDR2 FQNEAQ (reference sequence). Sequencing used immunoSEQ multiplex PCR; TCRdb keeps in-frame clones, though not all of them. The table records about 270,000 clones, just over 85% of them present only once. The study drew participants aged 18 to 89 years from some 24 US areas. Cohort allocation depended upon clinical history that participants reported. The chain couples TRBV7-9 to TRBJ2-7; D not certain. This sequence was found in a man aged 18 to 30 who had recovered from COVID-19. The sample consisted of PBMCs or T cells enriched from blood (not recorded which). DNA for the CDR3: TGTGCCAGCAGCTTCTCCTTAGAGGCCCCCGACGAGCAGTACTTC. It yields the protein CASSFSLEAPDEQYF.